The sequence of this T cell receptor beta chain was determined in a study of CD8 T cells in ankylosing spondylitis. Notes on the study in general: In the blood and synovial fluid of reactive arthritis, some motif variants had been previously reported. With a CD8+ phenotype, disease-linked clones were relatively rare in peripheral blood. Ankylosing spondylitis blood appeared to be characterized by a TCR beta motif of 8 or 9 highly homologous variants. Disease-linked clones were reportedly significantly enriched in matched ankylosing spondylitis synovial fluid.

Germline V CDR1 and CDR2: SGHTA, FQGTGA. V was clipped by 5 bases and J by 5 bases; unmatched bases: 10. There are 17 residues in the CDR3. Notes on this clonotype: Its specificity is not known.

MiXCR, applied by TCRdb to the 5' RACE reads, yields one record per CDR3 protein. The sample yields about 800,000 distinct CDR3 sequences, approximately 12% seen once. The genes are TRBV7-3 and TRBJ2-5; the match to TRBD2 covers 14 bases. The clonotype comes from a male donor with ankylosing spondylitis. The sample consisted of blood, either unsorted or a sorted T cell fraction (not recorded which). The CDR3 reads CASSMGLAGALMETQYF. CDR3 DNA: TGTGCCAGCAGCATGGGACTAGCGGGGGCCCTGATGGAGACCCAGTACTTC. Complete variable domain (other parts from reference TRBV7-3 and TRBJ2-5): GAGVSQTPSNKVTEKGKYVELRCDPISGHTALYWYRQSLGQGPEFLIYFQGTGAADDSGLPNDRFFAVRPEGSVSTLKIQRTERGDSAVYLCASSMGLAGALMETQYFGPGTRLLVL.